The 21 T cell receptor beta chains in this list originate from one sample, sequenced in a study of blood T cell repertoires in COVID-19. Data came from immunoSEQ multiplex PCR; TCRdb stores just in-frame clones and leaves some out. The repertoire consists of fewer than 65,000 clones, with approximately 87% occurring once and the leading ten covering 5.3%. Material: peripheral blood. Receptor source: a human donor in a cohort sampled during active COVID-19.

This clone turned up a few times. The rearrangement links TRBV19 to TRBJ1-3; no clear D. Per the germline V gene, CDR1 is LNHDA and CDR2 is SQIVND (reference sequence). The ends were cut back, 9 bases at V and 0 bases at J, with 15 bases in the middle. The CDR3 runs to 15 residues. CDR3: CASRGFPTSGNTIYF. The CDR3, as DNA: TGTGCCAGCCGAGGGTTCCCCACCTCTGGAAACACCATATATTTT.

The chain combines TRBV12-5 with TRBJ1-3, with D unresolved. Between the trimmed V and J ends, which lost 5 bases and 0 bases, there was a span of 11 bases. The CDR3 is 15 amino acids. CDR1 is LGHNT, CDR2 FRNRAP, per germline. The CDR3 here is CASGPRLGSGNTIYF. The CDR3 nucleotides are TGTGCTAGTGGTCCCAGACTTGGCTCTGGAAACACCATATATTTT.

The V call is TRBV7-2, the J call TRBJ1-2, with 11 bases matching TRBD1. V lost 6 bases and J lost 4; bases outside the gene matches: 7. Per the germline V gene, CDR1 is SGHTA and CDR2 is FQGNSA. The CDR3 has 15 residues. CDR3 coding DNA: TGTGCCAGCAGTTGGGACAGGGGGAAAATCTATGGCTACACCTTC. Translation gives CASSWDRGKIYGYTF.

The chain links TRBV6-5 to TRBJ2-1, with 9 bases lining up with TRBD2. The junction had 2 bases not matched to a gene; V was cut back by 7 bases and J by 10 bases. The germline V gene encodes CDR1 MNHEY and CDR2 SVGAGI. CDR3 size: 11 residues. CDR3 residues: CASTGLAEQFF. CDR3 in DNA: TGTGCCAGCACCGGACTAGCGGAGCAGTTCTTC.

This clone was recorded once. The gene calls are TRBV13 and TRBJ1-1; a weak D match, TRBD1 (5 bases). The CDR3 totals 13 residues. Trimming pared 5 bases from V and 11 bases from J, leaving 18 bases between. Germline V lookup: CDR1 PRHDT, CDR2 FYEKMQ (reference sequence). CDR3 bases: TGTGCCAGCAGCCAAAGGGCAGGGAAGAGGGCTTTCTTT. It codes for CASSQRAGKRAFF.

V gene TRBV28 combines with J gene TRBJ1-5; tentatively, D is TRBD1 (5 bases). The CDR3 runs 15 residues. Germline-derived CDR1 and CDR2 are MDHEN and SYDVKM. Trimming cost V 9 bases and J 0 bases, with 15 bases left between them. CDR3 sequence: CASSNTGGSNQPQHF. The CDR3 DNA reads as TGTGCCAGTTCTAACACAGGTGGTAGCAATCAGCCCCAGCATTTT.

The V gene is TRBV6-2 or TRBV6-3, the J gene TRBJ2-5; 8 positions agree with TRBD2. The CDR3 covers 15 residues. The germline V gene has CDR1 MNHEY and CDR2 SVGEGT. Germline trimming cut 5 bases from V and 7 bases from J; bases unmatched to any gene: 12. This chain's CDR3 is CASSPYSGGVRTQYF. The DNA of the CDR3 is TGTGCCAGCAGTCCCTATTCCGGGGGGGTCAGGACCCAGTACTTC.

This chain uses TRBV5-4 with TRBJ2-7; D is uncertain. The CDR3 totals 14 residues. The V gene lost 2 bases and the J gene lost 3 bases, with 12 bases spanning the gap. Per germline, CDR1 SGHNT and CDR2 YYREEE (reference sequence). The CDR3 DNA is TGTGCCAGCAGCTTTGGCACCGCGGTCTACGAGCAGTACTTC. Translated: CASSFGTAVYEQYF.

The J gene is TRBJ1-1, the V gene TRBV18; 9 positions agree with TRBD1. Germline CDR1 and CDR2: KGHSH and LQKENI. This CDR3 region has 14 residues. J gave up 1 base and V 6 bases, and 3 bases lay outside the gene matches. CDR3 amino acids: CASSPGQGNTEAFF. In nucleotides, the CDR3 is TGTGCCAGCTCTCCGGGACAGGGGAACACTGAAGCTTTCTTT.

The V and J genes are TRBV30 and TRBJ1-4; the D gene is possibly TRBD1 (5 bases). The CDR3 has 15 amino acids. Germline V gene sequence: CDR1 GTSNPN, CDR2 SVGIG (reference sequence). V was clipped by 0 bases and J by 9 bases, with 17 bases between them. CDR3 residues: CAWSVRGQGSKKLFF. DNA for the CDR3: TGTGCCTGGAGTGTACGTGGTCAGGGAAGCAAAAAACTGTTTTTT.

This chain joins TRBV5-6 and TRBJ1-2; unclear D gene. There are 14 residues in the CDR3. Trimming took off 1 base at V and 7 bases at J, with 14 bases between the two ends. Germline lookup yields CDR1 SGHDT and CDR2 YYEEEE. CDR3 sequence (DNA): TGTGCCAGCAGCTTGAAGCCCAACCGCGGTGGCTACACCTTC. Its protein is CASSLKPNRGGYTF.

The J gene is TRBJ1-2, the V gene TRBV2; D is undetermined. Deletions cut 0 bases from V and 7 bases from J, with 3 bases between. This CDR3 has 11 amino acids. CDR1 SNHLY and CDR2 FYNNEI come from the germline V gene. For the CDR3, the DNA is TGTGCCAGCAGTGAAGCAGCTGGCTACACCTTC. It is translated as CASSEAAGYTF.

CDR3: CAWSVQTGRSANTGELFF. In DNA, the CDR3 is TGTGCCTGGAGTGTCCAGACAGGGAGATCGGCGAACACCGGGGAGCTGTTTTTT. The chain links TRBV30 to TRBJ2-2, with 7 nucleotides matching TRBD1. The CDR3 runs 18 residues. From germline, CDR1 is GTSNPN and CDR2 SVGIG (reference sequence). The trim removed 0 bases at V and 0 bases at J, leaving 10 bases unmatched. Full variable domain (remainder filled in from reference TRBV30 and TRBJ2-2): SQTIHQWPATLVQPVGSPLSLECTVEGTSNPNLYWYRQAAGRGLQLLFYSVGIGQISSEVPQNLSASRPQDRQFILSSKKLLLSDSGFYLCAWSVQTGRSANTGELFFGEGSRLTVL.

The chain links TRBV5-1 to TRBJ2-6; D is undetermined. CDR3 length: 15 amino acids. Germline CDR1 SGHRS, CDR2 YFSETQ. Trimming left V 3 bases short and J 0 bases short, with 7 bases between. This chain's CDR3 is CASSSRNSGANVLTF. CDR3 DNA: TGCGCCAGCAGCTCCAGGAACTCTGGGGCCAACGTCCTGACTTTC.

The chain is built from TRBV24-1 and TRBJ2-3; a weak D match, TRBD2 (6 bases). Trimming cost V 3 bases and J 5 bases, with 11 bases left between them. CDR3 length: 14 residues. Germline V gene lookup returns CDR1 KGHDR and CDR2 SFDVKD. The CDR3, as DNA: TGTGCCACCAGTGATCTGGTGGGGGGAGATACGCAGTATTTT. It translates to CATSDLVGGDTQYF.

The CDR3 is CASSLHSGANVLTF. CDR3 DNA sequence: TGTGCCAGCAGCTTACACTCTGGGGCCAACGTCCTGACTTTC. V is TRBV7-2 and J is TRBJ2-6; D is unresolved. Germline assignment: CDR1 SGHTA and CDR2 FQGNSA. The CDR3 loop spans 14 amino acids. Trimming shortened V by 2 bases and J by 0 bases, and 2 bases separated the two germline ends.

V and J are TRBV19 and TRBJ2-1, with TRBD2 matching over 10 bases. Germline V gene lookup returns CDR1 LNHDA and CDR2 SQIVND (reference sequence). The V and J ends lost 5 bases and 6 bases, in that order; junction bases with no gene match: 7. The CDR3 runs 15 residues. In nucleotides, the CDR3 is TGTGCCAGTAGTTCGACTAGCGGGTCATTCAATGAGCAGTTCTTC. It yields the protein CASSSTSGSFNEQFF.

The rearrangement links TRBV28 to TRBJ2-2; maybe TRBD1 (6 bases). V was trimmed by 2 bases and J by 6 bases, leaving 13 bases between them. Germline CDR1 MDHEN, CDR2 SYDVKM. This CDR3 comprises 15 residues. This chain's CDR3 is CASSLDTGFAGELFF. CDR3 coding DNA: TGTGCCAGCAGTTTAGATACAGGGTTCGCCGGGGAGCTGTTTTTT.

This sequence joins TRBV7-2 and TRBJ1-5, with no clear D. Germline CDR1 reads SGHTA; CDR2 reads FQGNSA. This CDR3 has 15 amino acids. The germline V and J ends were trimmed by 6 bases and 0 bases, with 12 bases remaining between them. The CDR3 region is CASSNGRGSNQPQHF. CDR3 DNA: TGTGCCAGCAGTAACGGACGGGGTAGCAATCAGCCCCAGCATTTT.

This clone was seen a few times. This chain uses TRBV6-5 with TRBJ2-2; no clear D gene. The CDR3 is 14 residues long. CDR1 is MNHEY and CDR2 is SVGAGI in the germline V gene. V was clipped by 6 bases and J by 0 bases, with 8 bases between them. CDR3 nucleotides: TGTGCCAGCAGCTCGGTCGCGAACACCGGGGAGCTGTTTTTT. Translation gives CASSSVANTGELFF.

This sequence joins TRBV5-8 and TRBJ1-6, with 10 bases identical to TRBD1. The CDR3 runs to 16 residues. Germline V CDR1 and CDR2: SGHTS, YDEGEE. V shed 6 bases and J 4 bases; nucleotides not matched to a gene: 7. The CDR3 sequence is CASTRVGQGYNSPLHF. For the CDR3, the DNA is TGTGCCAGCACCCGGGTGGGACAGGGGTATAATTCACCCCTCCACTTT.